The 9 T cell receptor beta chains in this list originate from one sample, sequenced in a study of blood T cell repertoires in COVID-19. This table comes from immunoSEQ multiplex PCR, and its TCRdb copy is limited to in-frame clones, with some not included. This sample has more than 95,000 clones, with about 88% found just once. The sample consisted of peripheral blood. The origin of the receptors is a woman older than 75 with acute or convalescent COVID-19.

Remarks on this clone: This same CDR3 is encoded by further DNA sequences in the sample. The chain recombines TRBV3-1 (or the pseudogene TRBV3-2) with TRBJ1-3; tentative D call: TRBD1 (6 bases). V dropped 4 bases and J dropped 1 base, with 14 bases sitting between them. CDR3 length: 16 amino acids. The germline CDR1 and CDR2 sequences are LGHDT and YNNKEL (reference sequence). For the CDR3, the DNA is TGTGCCAGCAGCCCCGGGGGGGGGCCGTCTGGAAACACCATATATTTT. Amino acid sequence: CASSPGGGPSGNTIYF.

The chain recombines TRBV10-3 with TRBJ1-1; 11 bases map to TRBD1. Germline CDR1 reads ENHRY; CDR2 reads SYGVKD. V gave up 4 bases and J gave up 4 bases; unmatched junction bases: 5. The CDR3 is 15 amino acids. The CDR3 reads CAISGGTGGSTEAFF. The CDR3 nucleotides are TGTGCCATCAGTGGCGGGACAGGGGGAAGCACTGAAGCTTTCTTT.

The V call is TRBV2, the J call TRBJ2-2; the D gene is possibly TRBD2 (5 bases). V was shortened by 6 bases and J by 0 bases, with 11 bases between the two germline ends. The CDR3 spans 15 residues. Germline V gene data show CDR1 as SNHLY and CDR2 as FYNNEI. The CDR3 DNA is TGTGCCAGCAGGGAGCGGCGAACGAACACCGGGGAGCTGTTTTTT. It yields the protein CASRERRTNTGELFF. Full variable domain (missing parts from reference TRBV2 and TRBJ2-2): EPEVTQTPSHQVTQMGQEVILRCVPISNHLYFYWYRQILGQKVEFLVSFYNNEISEKSEIFDDQFSVERPDGSNFTLKIRSTKLEDSAMYFCASRERRTNTGELFFGEGSRLTVL.

In this sample, this clone turned up once. The chain recombines TRBV18 with TRBJ1-2; the match to TRBD1 covers 7 bases. The CDR3 is 14 amino acids. The trim removed 3 bases at V and 0 bases at J, leaving 1 base unmatched. The germline CDR1 and CDR2 sequences are KGHSH and LQKENI. The DNA of the CDR3 is TGTGCCAGCTCACCGGGGACAGCTAACTATGGCTACACCTTC. Protein sequence: CASSPGTANYGYTF.

This clone was recorded once. This chain joins TRBV7-6 and TRBJ2-7; 14 bases align to TRBD2. Germline V CDR1 and CDR2: SGHVS, FNYEAQ. This CDR3 contains 16 residues. The V segment lost 4 bases and the J segment 1 base; nucleotides outside the gene matches: 3. The CDR3: CASSSGTSGGSYEQYF. CDR3 DNA sequence: TGTGCCAGCAGCTCCGGGACTAGCGGGGGTTCCTACGAGCAGTACTTC.

The CDR3 here is CASAAGEGEQFF. Written as DNA, the CDR3 is TGTGCCAGCGCGGCGGGAGAGGGTGAGCAGTTCTTC. The V gene is TRBV5-4, the J gene TRBJ2-1, with 7 bases that match TRBD2. The germline gives CDR1 SGHNT, CDR2 YYREEE (reference sequence). Trimming took 7 bases from V and 9 from J; bases not matched to a gene: 7. There are 12 residues in the CDR3. Together with reference TRBV5-4 and TRBJ2-1, the CDR3 gives the full variable domain: ETGVTQSPTHLIKTRGQQVTLRCSSQSGHNTVSWYQQALGQGPQFIFQYYREEENGRGNFPPRFSGLQFPNYSSELNVNALELDDSALYLCASAAGEGEQFFGPGTRLTVL.

The chain has TRBV6-5 and TRBJ1-2; D ambiguous. There are 11 residues in the CDR3. The V end was cut by 6 bases, the J end by 10 bases, with 12 bases between. In germline, CDR1 is MNHEY, CDR2 SVGAGI. Here the CDR3 reads CASSPRELYTF. CDR3 nucleotide sequence: TGTGCCAGCAGCCCAAGGGAGCTCTACACCTTC.

V usage is TRBV5-8 and J usage is TRBJ2-7, with TRBD1 identical over 8 bases. V lost 4 bases to trimming and J lost 0 bases; unmatched junction nucleotides: 3. The CDR3 length is 14 residues. CDR1 and CDR2 (germline): SGHTS, YDEGEE. CDR3 in amino acids: CASSETGGSYEQYF. CDR3 nucleotides: TGTGCCAGCAGCGAAACAGGGGGCTCCTACGAGCAGTACTTC.

This chain connects TRBV2 to TRBJ2-7; TRBD1 matches 7 bases. Germline CDR1 SNHLY, CDR2 FYNNEI. V dropped 7 bases and J dropped 2; count of bases not matched to a gene: 5. This CDR3 is 13 amino acids long. The CDR3 loop is CASKGDSPYEQYF. Written as DNA, the CDR3 is TGTGCCAGCAAGGGGGACAGCCCCTACGAGCAGTACTTC.